The 5 T cell receptor beta chains below come from one sample, sequenced in a study of siplizumab effects on memory and regulatory T cells. Some clones are missing from TCRdb's copy, which holds only in-frame ones; the method was immunoSEQ multiplex PCR. The table shows some 120,000 clones, with approximately 94% occurring only once. The specimen was non-Treg CD4+ T cells sorted from blood. The source of these receptors is a human donor in good health.

The chain carries TRBV7-9 and TRBJ1-1; TRBD1 matches at 8 bases. The CDR3 has 16 residues. Germline V gene data show CDR1 as SEHNR and CDR2 as FQNEAQ (reference sequence). J was trimmed by 5 bases and V by 5 bases; bases with no gene match: 13. The CDR3 nucleotides read TGTGCCAGCAGCCAAGACGGACAGGGTGGGCGGACTGAAGCTTTCTTT. This translates into CASSQDGQGGRTEAFF.

This clone came up a few times. This chain connects TRBV5-4 to TRBJ2-2; D unclear. V dropped 2 bases and J dropped 6 bases, with 5 bases sitting between them. Germline CDR1 is SGHNT and CDR2 is YYREEE (reference sequence). This CDR3 is built from 12 residues. The CDR3 spells CASSFRSGELFF. CDR3 in DNA: TGTGCCAGCAGCTTCAGGTCCGGGGAGCTGTTTTTT. Looking up the rest from reference TRBV5-4 and TRBJ2-2 gives the full variable domain: ETGVTQSPTHLIKTRGQQVTLRCSSQSGHNTVSWYQQALGQGPQFIFQYYREEENGRGNFPPRFSGLQFPNYSSELNVNALELDDSALYLCASSFRSGELFFGEGSRLTVL.

The chain has TRBV19 and TRBJ2-1, with unresolved D. Germline assignment: CDR1 LNHDA and CDR2 SQIVND (reference sequence). The V and J ends lost 5 bases and 8 bases respectively, with 16 bases between them. The CDR3 loop spans 14 amino acids. CDR3 in DNA: TGTGCCAGTAGTGCGGTTGTACAATCCGATGAGCAGTTCTTC. It translates to CASSAVVQSDEQFF.

V gene TRBV28 combines with J gene TRBJ1-2; TRBD1 agrees at 7 bases. CDR1 and CDR2 from the germline V gene are MDHEN and SYDVKM. The junction had 3 bases not matched to a gene; V was cut back by 6 bases and J by 2 bases. The CDR3 is 13 residues long. CDR3 in DNA: TGTGCCAGCAGCCGGACAGGCAACTATGGCTACACCTTC. Translated, it gives CASSRTGNYGYTF.

This chain joins TRBV5-8 and TRBJ1-5; D ambiguous. CDR3 length equals 12 residues. The V gene's germline CDR1 is SGHTS and CDR2 YDEGEE. The V end lost 1 base, the J end lost 3 bases, and 2 bases lay between the germline ends. The CDR3 nucleotides read TGTGCCAGCAGCTTGTACAATCAGCCCCAGCATTTT. Translation: CASSLYNQPQHF.